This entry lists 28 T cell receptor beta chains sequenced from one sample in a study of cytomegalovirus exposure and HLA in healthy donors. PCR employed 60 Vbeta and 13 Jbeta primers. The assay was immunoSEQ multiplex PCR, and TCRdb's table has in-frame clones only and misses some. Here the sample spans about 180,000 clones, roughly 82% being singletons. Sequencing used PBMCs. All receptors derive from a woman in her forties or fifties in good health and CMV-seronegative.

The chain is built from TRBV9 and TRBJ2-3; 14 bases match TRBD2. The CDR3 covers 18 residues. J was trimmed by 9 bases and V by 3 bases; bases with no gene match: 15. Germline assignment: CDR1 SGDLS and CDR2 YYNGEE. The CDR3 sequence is CASSDPGTSGGRWSTQYF. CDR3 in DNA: TGTGCCAGCAGCGACCCCGGGACTAGCGGGGGTAGATGGTCCACGCAGTATTTT.

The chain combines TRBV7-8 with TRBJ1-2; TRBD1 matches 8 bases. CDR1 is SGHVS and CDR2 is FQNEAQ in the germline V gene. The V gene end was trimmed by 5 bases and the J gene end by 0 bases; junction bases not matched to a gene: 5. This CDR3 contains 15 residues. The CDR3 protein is CASSVGQGANYGYTF. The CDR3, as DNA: TGTGCCAGCAGCGTAGGACAGGGAGCTAACTATGGCTACACCTTC.

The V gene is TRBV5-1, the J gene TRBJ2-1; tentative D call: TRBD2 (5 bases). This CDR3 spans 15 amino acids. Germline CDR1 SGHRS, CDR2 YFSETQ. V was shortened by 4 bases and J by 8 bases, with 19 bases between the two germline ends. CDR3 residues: CASSPLSGSFYEQFF. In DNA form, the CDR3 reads TGCGCCAGCAGCCCCCTATCGGGAAGTTTCTATGAGCAGTTCTTC.

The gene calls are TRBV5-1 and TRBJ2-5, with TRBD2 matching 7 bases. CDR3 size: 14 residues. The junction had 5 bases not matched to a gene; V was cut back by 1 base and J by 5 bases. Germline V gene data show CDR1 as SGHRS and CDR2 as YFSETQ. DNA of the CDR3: TGCGCCAGCAGCTTGATTCTGGGGGGGGAGACCCAGTACTTC. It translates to CASSLILGGETQYF.

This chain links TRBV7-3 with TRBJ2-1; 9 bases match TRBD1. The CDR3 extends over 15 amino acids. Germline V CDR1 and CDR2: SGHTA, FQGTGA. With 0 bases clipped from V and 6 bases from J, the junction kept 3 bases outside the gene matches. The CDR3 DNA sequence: TGTGCCAGCAGCTTAACGGGACAGGGTACCAATGAGCAGTTCTTC. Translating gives CASSLTGQGTNEQFF.

The CDR3 protein is CASSGAGGYEQYF. As DNA, the CDR3 is TGTGCCAGCTCAGGGGCAGGCGGCTACGAGCAGTACTTC. The chain is built from TRBV18 and TRBJ2-7, with D possibly TRBD1 on 5 matching bases. V lost 5 bases to trimming and J lost 3 bases, with 11 bases between them. The germline gives CDR1 KGHSH, CDR2 LQKENI. The CDR3 loop spans 13 amino acids.

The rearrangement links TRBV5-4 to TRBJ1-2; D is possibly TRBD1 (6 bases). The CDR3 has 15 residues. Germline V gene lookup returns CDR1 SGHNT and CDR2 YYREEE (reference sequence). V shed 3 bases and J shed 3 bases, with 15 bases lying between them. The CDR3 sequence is CASSSGGGTHYGYTF. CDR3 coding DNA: TGTGCCAGCAGCTCGGGAGGGGGAACCCACTATGGCTACACCTTC.

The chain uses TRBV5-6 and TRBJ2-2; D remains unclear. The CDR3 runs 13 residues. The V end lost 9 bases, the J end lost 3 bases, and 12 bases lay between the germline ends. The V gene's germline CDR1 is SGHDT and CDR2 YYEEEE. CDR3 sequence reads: CATSRDYTGELFF. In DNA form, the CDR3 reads TGTGCCACCTCGAGAGACTACACCGGGGAGCTGTTTTTT.

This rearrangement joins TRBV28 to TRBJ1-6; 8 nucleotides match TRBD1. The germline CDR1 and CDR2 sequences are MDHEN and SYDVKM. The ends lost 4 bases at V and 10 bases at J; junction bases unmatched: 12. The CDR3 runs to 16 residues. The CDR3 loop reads CASSSSGQGLISPLHF. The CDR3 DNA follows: TGTGCCAGCAGTTCCTCCGGACAGGGTCTGATCTCACCCCTCCACTTT.

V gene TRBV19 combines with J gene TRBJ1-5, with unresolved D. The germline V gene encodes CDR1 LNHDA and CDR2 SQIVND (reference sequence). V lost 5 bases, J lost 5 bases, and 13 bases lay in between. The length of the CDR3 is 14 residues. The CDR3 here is CASSPYIRYQPQHF. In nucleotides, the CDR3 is TGTGCCAGTAGTCCATACATACGTTATCAGCCCCAGCATTTT.

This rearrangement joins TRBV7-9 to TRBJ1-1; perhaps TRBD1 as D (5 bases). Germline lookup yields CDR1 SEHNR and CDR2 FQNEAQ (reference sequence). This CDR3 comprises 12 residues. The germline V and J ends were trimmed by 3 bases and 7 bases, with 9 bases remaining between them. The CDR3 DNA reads TGTGCCAGCAGCTTCGGAGGGGTTGAAGCTTTCTTT. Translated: CASSFGGVEAFF.

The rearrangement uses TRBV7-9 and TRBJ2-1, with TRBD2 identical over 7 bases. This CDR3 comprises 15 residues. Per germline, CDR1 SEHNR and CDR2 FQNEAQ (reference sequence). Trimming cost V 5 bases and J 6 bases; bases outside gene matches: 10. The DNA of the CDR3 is TGTGCCAGCAGCCTGGCGATTGGGGGGGGCAATGAGCAGTTCTTC. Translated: CASSLAIGGGNEQFF. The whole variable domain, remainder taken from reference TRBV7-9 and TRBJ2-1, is DTGVSQNPRHKITKRGQNVTFRCDPISEHNRLYWYRQTLGQGPEFLTYFQNEAQLEKSRLLSDRFSAERPKGSFSTLEIQRTEQGDSAMYLCASSLAIGGGNEQFFGPGTRLTVL.

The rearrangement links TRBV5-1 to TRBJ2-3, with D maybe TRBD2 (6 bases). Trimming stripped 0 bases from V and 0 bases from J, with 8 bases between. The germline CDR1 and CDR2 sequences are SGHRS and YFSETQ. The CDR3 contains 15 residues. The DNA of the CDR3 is TGCGCCAGCAGCTTGGACGGGACTAGCACAGATACGCAGTATTTT. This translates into CASSLDGTSTDTQYF.

The DNA for the CDR3 is TGTGCCACCAAAACCAGGGGGCGCGATCAGCCCCAGCATTTT. Translating it yields CATKTRGRDQPQHF. The V and J genes are TRBV6-6 and TRBJ1-5; 8 nucleotides line up with TRBD1. The CDR3 contains 14 residues. Germline values: CDR1 MNHNY, CDR2 SVGAGI (reference sequence). After removal of 10 bases from V and 5 bases from J, the junction contained 10 bases not matched to a gene.

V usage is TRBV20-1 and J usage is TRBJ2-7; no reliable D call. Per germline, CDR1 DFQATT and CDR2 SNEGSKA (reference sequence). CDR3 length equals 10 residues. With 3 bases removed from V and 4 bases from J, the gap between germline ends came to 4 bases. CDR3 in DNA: TGCAGTGCTAGCGGGTACGAGCAGTACTTC. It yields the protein CSASGYEQYF.

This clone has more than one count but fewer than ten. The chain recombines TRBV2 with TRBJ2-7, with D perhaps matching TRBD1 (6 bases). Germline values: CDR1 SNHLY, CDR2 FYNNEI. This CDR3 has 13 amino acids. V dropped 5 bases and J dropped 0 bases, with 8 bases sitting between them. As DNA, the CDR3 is TGTGCCAGCAGTTGGACAGACTCCTACGAGCAGTACTTC. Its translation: CASSWTDSYEQYF.

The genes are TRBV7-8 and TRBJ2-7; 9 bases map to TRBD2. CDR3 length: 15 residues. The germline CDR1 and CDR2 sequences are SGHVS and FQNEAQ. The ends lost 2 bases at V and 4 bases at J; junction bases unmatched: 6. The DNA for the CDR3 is TGTGCCAGCAGCTTATTTAGCGGGAGACAGTACGAGCAGTACTTC. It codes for CASSLFSGRQYEQYF.

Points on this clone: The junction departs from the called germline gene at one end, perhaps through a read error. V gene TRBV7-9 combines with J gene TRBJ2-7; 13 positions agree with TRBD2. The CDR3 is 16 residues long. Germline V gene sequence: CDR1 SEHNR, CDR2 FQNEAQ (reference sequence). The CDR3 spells CSSSLTSGGAEWEQYF. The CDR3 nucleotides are TGTTCCAGCAGCCTTACTAGCGGGGGGGCCGAATGGGAGCAGTACTTC. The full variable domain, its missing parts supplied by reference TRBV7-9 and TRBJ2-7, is DTGVSQNPRHKITKRGQNVTFRCDPISEHNRLYWYRQTLGQGPEFLTYFQNEAQLEKSRLLSDRFSAERPKGSFSTLEIQRTEQGDSAMYLCSSSLTSGGAEWEQYFGPGTRLTVT.

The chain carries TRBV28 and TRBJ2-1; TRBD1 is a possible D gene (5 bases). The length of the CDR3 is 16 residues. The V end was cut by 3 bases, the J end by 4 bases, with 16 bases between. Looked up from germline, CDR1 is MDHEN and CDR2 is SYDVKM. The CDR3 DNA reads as TGTGCCAGCAGTTTGGGTAGGGGCCGTAGGTACAATGAGCAGTTCTTC. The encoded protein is CASSLGRGRRYNEQFF.

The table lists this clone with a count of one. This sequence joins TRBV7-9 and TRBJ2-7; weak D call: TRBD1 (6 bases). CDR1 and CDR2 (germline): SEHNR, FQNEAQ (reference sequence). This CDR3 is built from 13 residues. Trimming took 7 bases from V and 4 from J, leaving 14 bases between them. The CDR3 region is CASTITGSYEQYF. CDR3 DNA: TGTGCCAGCACCATTACAGGGAGTTACGAGCAGTACTTC.

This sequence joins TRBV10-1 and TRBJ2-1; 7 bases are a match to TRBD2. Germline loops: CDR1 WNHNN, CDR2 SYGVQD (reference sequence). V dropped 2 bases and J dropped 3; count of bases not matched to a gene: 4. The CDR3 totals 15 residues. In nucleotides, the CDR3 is TGCGCCAGCAGTGAGGGCGGGGGTGTCTACAATGAGCAGTTCTTC. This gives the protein CASSEGGGVYNEQFF.

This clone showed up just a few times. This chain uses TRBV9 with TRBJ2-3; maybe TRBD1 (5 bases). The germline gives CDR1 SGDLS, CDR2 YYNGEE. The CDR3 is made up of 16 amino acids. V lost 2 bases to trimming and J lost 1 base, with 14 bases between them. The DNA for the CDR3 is TGTGCCAGCAGCGTCTCAGGGATTACGGGCACAGATACGCAGTATTTT. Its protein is CASSVSGITGTDTQYF.

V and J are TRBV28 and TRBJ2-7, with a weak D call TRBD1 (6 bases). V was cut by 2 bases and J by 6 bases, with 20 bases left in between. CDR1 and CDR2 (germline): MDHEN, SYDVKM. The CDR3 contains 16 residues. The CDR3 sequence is CASSLPPSKGVGEQYF. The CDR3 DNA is TGTGCCAGCAGTTTACCCCCCTCCAAGGGGGTAGGCGAGCAGTACTTC. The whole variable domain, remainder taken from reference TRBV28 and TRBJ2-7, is DVKVTQSSRYLVKRTGEKVFLECVQDMDHENMFWYRQDPGLGLRLIYFSYDVKMKEKGDIPEGYSVSREKKERFSLILESASTNQTSMYLCASSLPPSKGVGEQYFGPGTRLTVT.

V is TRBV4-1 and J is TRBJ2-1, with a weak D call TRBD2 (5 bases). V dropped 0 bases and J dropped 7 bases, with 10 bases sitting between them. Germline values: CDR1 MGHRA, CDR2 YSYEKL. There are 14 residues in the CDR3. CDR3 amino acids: CASSQEGAWNEQFF. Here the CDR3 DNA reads TGCGCCAGCAGCCAAGAGGGAGCTTGGAATGAGCAGTTCTTC.

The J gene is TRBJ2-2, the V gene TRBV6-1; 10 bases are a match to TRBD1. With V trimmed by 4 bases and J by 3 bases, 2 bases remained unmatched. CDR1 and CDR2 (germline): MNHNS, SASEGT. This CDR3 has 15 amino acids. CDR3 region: CASSGGTGDTGELFF. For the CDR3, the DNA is TGTGCCAGCAGTGGAGGGACAGGGGACACCGGGGAGCTGTTTTTT.

CDR3 sequence (DNA): TGTGCCAGCAGCCATGACAGGGTATCAACCTACGAGCAGTACTTC. Translated, it gives CASSHDRVSTYEQYF. The chain has TRBV14 and TRBJ2-7, with TRBD1 matching 7 bases. The germline gives CDR1 SGHDN, CDR2 FVKESK. V was clipped by 3 bases and J by 2 bases; unmatched bases: 7. CDR3 length: 15 amino acids.

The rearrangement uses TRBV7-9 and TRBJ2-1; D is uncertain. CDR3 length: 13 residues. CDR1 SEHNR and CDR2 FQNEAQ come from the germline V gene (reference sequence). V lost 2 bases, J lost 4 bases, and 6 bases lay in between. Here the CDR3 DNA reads TGTGCCAGCAGCTTAAATCATTACAATGAGCAGTTCTTC. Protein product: CASSLNHYNEQFF.

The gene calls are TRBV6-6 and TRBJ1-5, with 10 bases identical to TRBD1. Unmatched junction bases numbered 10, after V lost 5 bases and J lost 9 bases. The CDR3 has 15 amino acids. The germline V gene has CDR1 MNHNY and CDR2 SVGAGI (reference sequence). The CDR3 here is CASSQQTGGLGPQHF. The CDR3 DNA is TGTGCCAGCAGTCAACAGACAGGGGGCTTAGGGCCCCAGCATTTT.